This T cell receptor (beta chain) was sequenced in a study of T cell changes during pregnancy in multiple sclerosis. Per the germline V gene, CDR1 is SGHRS and CDR2 is YFSETQ. The CDR3 is made up of 15 amino acids. The V gene lost 0 bases and the J gene lost 6 bases, with 10 bases spanning the gap. TCRdb's copy holds only in-frame clones and misses some; the assay was immunoSEQ multiplex PCR. The table includes tens of thousands of clones, 91% detected once. The material sequenced was CD4+ T cells from peripheral blood mononuclear cells, taken after pregnancy. The rearrangement joins TRBV5-1 to TRBJ1-6, with no clear D. The sequence was obtained from a female donor in good health, enrolled as a control in a pregnancy study. CDR3 sequence: CASSLVETSNSPLHF. In DNA, the CDR3 is TGCGCCAGCAGCTTGGTCGAGACAAGTAATTCACCCCTCCACTTT.